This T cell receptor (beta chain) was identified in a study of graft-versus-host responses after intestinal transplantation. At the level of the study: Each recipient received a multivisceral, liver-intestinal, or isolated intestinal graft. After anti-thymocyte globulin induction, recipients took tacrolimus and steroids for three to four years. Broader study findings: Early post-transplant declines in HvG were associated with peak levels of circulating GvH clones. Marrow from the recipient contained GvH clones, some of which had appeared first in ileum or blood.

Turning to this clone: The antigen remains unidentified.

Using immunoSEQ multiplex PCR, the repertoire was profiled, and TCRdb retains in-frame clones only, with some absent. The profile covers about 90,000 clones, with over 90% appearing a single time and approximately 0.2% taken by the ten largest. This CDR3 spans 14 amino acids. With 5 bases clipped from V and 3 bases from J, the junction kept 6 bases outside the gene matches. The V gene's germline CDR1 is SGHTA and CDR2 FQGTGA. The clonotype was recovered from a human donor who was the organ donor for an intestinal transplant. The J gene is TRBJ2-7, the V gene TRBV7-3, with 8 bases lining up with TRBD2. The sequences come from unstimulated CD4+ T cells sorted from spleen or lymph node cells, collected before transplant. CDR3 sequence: CASSIQRGHYEQYF. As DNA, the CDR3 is TGTGCCAGCAGCATACAGCGGGGGCACTACGAGCAGTACTTC.